This T cell receptor beta chain appears in the sequencing data of a study of cytomegalovirus exposure and HLA in healthy donors (dated by TCRdb to about 2017). Background for the entire study: An earlier analysis of approximately 640 of the donors reported 276 Gb of sequence data and 117 million unique TCR beta sequences from about 179 million T cells. An early release that covered about 600 HLA-typed donors contained approximately 300 gigabases of sequencing data and around 85 million unique TCR sequences. Among the roughly 400 genotyped donors, 75% to 90% belonged to the genetic ancestry cluster associated with self-reported Caucasian donors. The study was designed to test whether signatures of past pathogen exposure could be identified by cataloging public T cell receptors. The study profiled the T cell repertoires of 550 to 700 subjects by immunosequencing and related them to cytomegalovirus serostatus. In addition to the first cohort of about 650 subjects, a separate validation cohort of 100 to 150 different subjects was used. To predict cytomegalovirus infection status, the study brought together high-throughput TCR immunosequencing, statistical association of individual TCRs with disease status, and machine learning. A later analysis re-examined previously published TCR beta repertoires from about 670 donors and added high-resolution HLA genotyping to investigate patterns of TCR occurrence. Rather than using new phenotypic data, the later analysis identified candidate immune exposures from TCR beta sequences and from how often those sequences occurred across donors. In an earlier analysis of 550 to 700 of the donors, high-throughput TCR beta sequencing was used to judge whether each TCR beta V gene segment behaved as functional or pseudogenic. Donor age, sex, ethnicity and CMV serostatus were compiled alongside the repertoire data. In a later genetic analysis, genome-wide SNP genotypes for about three fifths of the roughly 670 donors were used, and that subset was treated as a discovery cohort. Every discovery cohort repertoire had been produced on one sequencing platform. Class I and class II HLA loci were covered by the typing at four-digit resolution. Typing coverage differed by locus: A, B, C, DRB1 and DQB1 were typed in roughly 620-640 donors, DQA1 in about 500, DPA1 in around 610, and DPB1 in 450 to 490. Because of strong linkage in the cohort, five DR-DQ haplotypes were treated as single units for association and clustering. On average, approximately 250,000 unique TCR beta nucleotide sequences were sequenced per donor among 398 genotyped donors of the cohort, with 15% to 20% of those sequences being non-productive.

The cohort was made up of hundreds of healthy bone marrow donors. At the time of sampling, every cohort member was nominally healthy, though immune exposures that went unrecorded were likely present. The donor tested CMV seropositive and was one of the 289 seropositive cohort members. Each donor provided a peripheral blood sample, and peripheral blood mononuclear cells were used for TCR beta sequencing. The Qiagen DNeasy Blood Extraction Kit was used to extract genomic DNA from the blood cell samples. Library method: the immunoSEQ multiplex PCR assay. For the multiplex PCR, a mixture combining 60 forward primers for TCR Vbeta segments and 13 reverse primers for TCR Jbeta segments was used. The CDR3 region of rearranged TCR beta genes was amplified from genomic DNA by a multiplex PCR assay. The amplified TCR beta libraries were sequenced on the Illumina HiSeq System as 87-base-pair reads. The study's own analysis went as follows. In a later analysis, tens of millions of unique TCR beta chains were counted across the 650 to 750 repertoires, and about 10 million of these chains were shared by at least two donors. Raw reads were error-corrected and collapsed into unique sequences with a nearest-neighbor algorithm that merged closely related sequences to remove PCR and sequencing errors. CDR3 sequences were aligned to IMGT reference sequences to assign V, D and J gene segments. For a sequence to be retained, at least a six-nucleotide match to both a V gene segment and a J gene segment was required. Rearrangements were called productive when the CDR3 lacked stop codons and stayed in frame with V and J; all others were non-productive. Following IMGT convention, CDR3 was defined as the stretch from the second conserved V-encoded cysteine to the conserved J-encoded phenylalanine. In an earlier analysis of approximately 500 of the donors, sequences lacking an unambiguous match to a single V gene segment were excluded. In an earlier analysis of 500 to 750 of the donors, V segments were called functional above 56.7% productive rearrangements and were called segregating when the between-donor standard deviation exceeded 5%. A statistical classification framework was built to diagnose cytomegalovirus status from the catalog of TCR beta chain sequences. V and J gene assignment, in a later analysis, came from comparing TCR nucleotide sequences with IMGT/GENE-DB human TR gene sequences. Using the TCRdist pipeline, a later analysis assigned CDR3 sequences along with most-parsimonious VDJ recombination scenarios. In a later analysis, each TCR beta chain was defined by its CDR3 amino acid sequence together with its V-gene family, and reads without a unique V-gene family were excluded. In a later analysis, 500 to 700 highly shared, low-generation-probability nucleotide sequences were removed to address suspected cross-contamination and a sequencing artifact. In a later analysis, a clonal expansion index was calculated for each public chain from normalized within-repertoire ranks of inferred template counts. Generation probabilities in a later analysis came from a VDJ recombination model fitted to out-of-frame rearrangements, and those results were checked against IGoR. A later analysis scored TCR-TCR, TCR-HLA and TCR-CMV co-occurrence with hypergeometric tests, applying a repertoire-size bias correction to TCR pairs. In a later analysis, false discovery rates were estimated by permuting HLA or CMV assignments 20 times. In a later analysis, co-occurring TCRs were grouped using DBSCAN, with TCRdist sequence similarity added in when clustering inside HLA-allele-positive subsets. Co-occurrence clustering excluded repertoires with fewer than 30,000 or more than 120,000 public chains, plus five with anomalous nucleotide sharing. The clones in this table, taken by TCRdb from immuneACCESS, are in-frame only. Not every clone is retained; where verified, under half of the shortfall comes from an unresolved V gene, and the cause of the rest is unknown. The D gene and trimming were derived from the DNA, and the V and J assignments and clone size from that table. Counted in this sample were fewer than 200,000 clones; roughly 9.4% of them appeared once. Over 1% of the sample belongs to the ten largest clones.

What the work shows at the level of the full study, not this receptor alone: In a later analysis, the rate of TCR association differed among HLA loci, with DRB1 alleles having the most associated TCRs and HLA-C alleles having the fewest. Some IMGT-functional V segments, including TRBV6-2 and TRBV6-3, could not be distinguished by the 87-base-pair reads and were therefore excluded. A later analysis associated roughly 17,000 TCR beta sequences with specific HLA alleles at a false discovery rate of 0.05. Linkage disequilibrium might explain the correlated functional status among segregating V segments, but an unknown experimental factor could not be ruled out. Roughly uniform sequencing depth across donors was assumed in presence/absence analyses, although this assumption may not hold. A later analysis reported that several top co-occurrence clusters appeared linked to parvovirus B19, influenza, CMV and Epstein-Barr virus. While some public TCRs were present in many individuals, most TCR sequences turned up only very rarely across donors. A cluster of highly shared sequence variants was judged likely to represent a technical artifact of the sequencing pipeline. In an earlier analysis of some 540 of the donors, most TCR beta V segments appeared in productive rearrangements about 87% or about 30% of the time, broadly matching IMGT annotations. Only TCR beta chains were sequenced in this cohort, and the absence of alpha or paired-chain data limited detectable features. In a later analysis, HLA-associated TCR beta chains showed more clonal expansion and lower generation probabilities than non-associated chains that were equally common. A further reported finding was that TCR beta sequences accurately predicted the HLA-A and HLA-B alleles for most subjects in the first cohort. The study listed 170 or so TCR beta chains as associated with cytomegalovirus. In a later analysis, most CMV-associated TCR beta chains were found to appear HLA-restricted, with HLA associations seemingly driven largely by CMV exposure. Because counts were too low, about 15 rarely observed V segments, including chromosome 9 orphons, were left out of the earlier analysis of 587 of the donors. An association between a missense DCLRE1C variant and V-gene and J-gene trimming of TCR beta chains was found in a later genetic analysis and replicated in an independent cohort. The only immune exposure information available for the cohort was CMV serostatus. Cytomegalovirus status was reported to be diagnosed by the classifier with high specificity and sensitivity in both the original and validation cohorts. HLA typing was unavailable for some donors at each locus, so association tests used only the typed subset. The authors suggested that the approach could potentially be generalized to other disease states and immunological phenotypes. In vitro tests confirmed that three of the cytomegalovirus-associated TCR beta chains recognize cytomegalovirus antigens. When HLA alleles, especially DR and DQ, strongly co-occurred, TCR associations were difficult to assign to individual alleles. According to a later genetic analysis, donors in an Asian-associated ancestry cluster had fewer N-insertions in productive TCRs than the roughly 660-donor mean.

The CDR3, cysteine through phenylalanine, is 15 amino acids long. CDR3 DNA only is kept here, 45 bases in frame from base 1. CDR1 and CDR2 (MDHEN, SYDVKM) derive from the germline V gene. The V end loses 4 bases and the J end loses 5 bases, and a stretch of 18 bases separates them. In regard to this clone: Which antigen it targets is not known. No much larger clonotype is one base removed from it; base qualities were not supplied.

The chain joins TRBV28 to TRBJ2-7; the D segment could be TRBD2, given 6 matching bases. Material for sequencing was PBMCs. The source of this sequence is a woman between 25 and 40 years old in good health and CMV-seropositive. This receptor has the CDR3 CASSSILASQDEQYF. The sequence in DNA is TGTGCCAGCAGTTCCATACTAGCCTCACAAGACGAGCAGTACTTC.